This T cell receptor beta chain was sequenced in a study of cytomegalovirus exposure and HLA in healthy donors. The wider study: The roughly 130 validation repertoires, a later analysis reported, used the same platform as the roughly 660 repertoires from the first cohort. Study-level results: According to a later analysis, TCR clusters from the first cohort tended to co-occur in the 120 or so validation repertoires. Per published reports, the classifier diagnosed cytomegalovirus status with high specificity and sensitivity. The authors listed 164 TCR beta chains as cytomegalovirus-associated.

Germline values: CDR1 MNHNS, CDR2 SASEGT. This CDR3 spans 11 amino acids. V was pared by 8 bases and J by 5 bases, with 9 bases between. Of note for this clone: Its antigen remains unidentified.

Here immunoSEQ multiplex PCR was the method, and the copy in TCRdb shows in-frame clones only, minus some. The table has 120,000 to 150,000 clones, roughly 90% seen once. Sequencing used PBMCs. The gene calls are TRBV6-1 and TRBJ2-5; possibly TRBD1 for D (5 bases). The receptor's source is a man aged 18 to 30 in good health and CMV-seronegative. The CDR3, as DNA: TGTGCCAGCGCAGGGTGGGAGACCCAGTACTTC. Residues: CASAGWETQYF.